These T cell receptor beta chains were read from a single sample in a study of tumor and adjacent non-tumor tissue in lung cancer. Using its own MiXCR run on the multiplex PCR reads, TCRdb lists one record per CDR3 protein. The sample lists about 50,000 distinct CDR3 sequences; 60% to 80% were seen once. Source material: distant non-tumor lung tissue. The origin of the receptors is an older woman with non-small cell lung cancer. The CDR3 runs from the conserved cysteine through the conserved F or W. The D gene is left open where the match is weak. Clone size is given for some rows only: seen once, a few or many times, or a class if the clone is expanded.

V gene	D gene	clone size	J gene	CDR3 length	CDR3 DNA	CDR3 protein
TRBV20-1	NA	once	TRBJ2-5	13	TGCACCCTCACACGGGGGGCGGTGGAGACCCAGTACTTT	CTLTRGAVETQYF
TRBV6-5	NA	NA	TRBJ2-5	14	TGTGCGAGCAATGCCCAGGGAAAGGAAGAGAGCCAGTACTTC	CASNAQGKEESQYF
TRBV11-2	TRBD1	medium-sized	TRBJ2-2	15	TGTGCCAGCAGCTTACGGCAGGGGGCGAGCGGGGAGCTGTTTTTT	CASSLRQGASGELFF
TRBV20-1	TRBD2	once	TRBJ2-3	16	TGCGGTGCTAGGGCCAGCCTAGCGGGAAGGGCAGATACGCAGTATTTT	CGARASLAGRADTQYF
TRBV20-1	NA	NA	TRBJ1-1	16	TGCAGTGCTAGCCCGCCCAGGGTAATGCAAGGAGGTGAAGCTTTCTTT	CSASPPRVMQGGEAFF
TRBV4-3	NA	NA	TRBJ2-7	15	TGCGCCAACAGCCAAGATCGAGGTAGGACCTACGAGCAGTACTTC	CANSQDRGRTYEQYF
TRBV6-1	NA	NA	TRBJ1-2	14	TGTGCCAGCAGTGAATCGTGGGGCGGTGTTAGCTACACCTTC	CASSESWGGVSYTF
TRBV28	NA	NA	TRBJ2-1	16	TGTGCCAGCAGTCACCGGGGCCACAGAACGTGCAACGAGCAGTTCTTC	CASSHRGHRTCNEQFF
TRBV6-5	NA	NA	TRBJ2-5	14	TGTGCCAGCAATGCCCAGGGAGAGGAAGAGACCCACTGCTTC	CASNAQGEEETHCF
TRBV28	TRBD1	NA	TRBJ1-1	15	TGTGCCAGCAAACCTATCGGGGGGCAGGGGGCTGAAGCTTTCTTT	CASKPIGGQGAEAFF
TRBV15	NA	NA	TRBJ1-2	15	TGTGCCACCAGCACCGGACAGTGGTTTGACTATGGCTACACATTC	CATSTGQWFDYGYTF
TRBV4-3	NA	NA	TRBJ2-2	17	TGCGCCAGTAGCCAGGGTACAAGGGAAATGAACACCGGGGAGCTGTTTTTT	CASSQGTREMNTGELFF
TRBV29-1	NA	NA	TRBJ1-5	14	TGCAGTGCCGGGGACCGTAGGTGCGGGCAGCCCCAGCATTTT	CSAGDRRCGQPQHF
TRBV6-6	NA	NA	TRBJ2-7	12	TGTGCCAGCAGTTACTTCTGTGTCGAGCAGTACTTC	CASSYFCVEQYF
TRBV6-2/TRBV6-3	NA	NA	TRBJ1-5	12	TGTGTCTGCAGTTACCTCAGGCAGCCCCAGCATTTT	CVCSYLRQPQHF
TRBV7-8	NA	NA	TRBJ2-7	15	TGTGCCAGCAGCTTAAGTGGTATATGGAATCGCGAGCAGTACTTT	CASSLSGIWNREQYF
TRBV19	NA	once	TRBJ1-2	14	TGTGTCAGTAGTGCCTCCGGGACCGCTTATCGCTACACCTTC	CVSSASGTAYRYTF
TRBV4-1	NA	NA	TRBJ1-1	13	TGCGCCAGCAACCAAGAGAGATATGCTGAAGCTTTCTTT	CASNQERYAEAFF
TRBV4-3	TRBD2	NA	TRBJ2-1	17	TGCACCAGCAGCCAAGCATCGGGACTAGCGGTAGGGAATGAGCAGTTCTTC	CTSSQASGLAVGNEQFF
TRBV12-3/TRBV12-4	NA	NA	TRBJ2-4	15	TGTGCCAACAGTTTAGGGCATCCGGCCAAAAACATTCTGTATTTC	CANSLGHPAKNILYF
TRBV5-5	NA	many	TRBJ1-2	15	TGTGCCAGCAGCTTGGTGTCGGGGTCGACTTATGGCTACACCTTC	CASSLVSGSTYGYTF
TRBV12-3/TRBV12-4	NA	NA	TRBJ2-1	14	TGTGCCAGCACCCCTTCTCTGGGAGTCAATGAGCAGTTCTTC	CASTPSLGVNEQFF
TRBV11-2	NA	NA	TRBJ1-5	13	TGTGCCAACTGCTTAGAAAGCAATCAGTCCCAGCATTTT	CANCLESNQSQHF
TRBV4-3	TRBD2	NA	TRBJ2-3	15	TGCGCCAGCAGCCAAGGGACTAGTAGGGCGGATACGCAGTATTTT	CASSQGTSRADTQYF
TRBV4-3	NA	NA	TRBJ2-7	13	TGCGCCAGCGGCTATTACAACACCTATGGGCAGTACTTC	CASGYYNTYGQYF
TRBV29-1	NA	many	TRBJ2-7	14	TGCAGCGTTGAGGTCGGGGGTAAGTCCTACGAGCAGTACTTC	CSVEVGGKSYEQYF
TRBV5-6	NA	NA	TRBJ2-5	14	TGTGCCAGCAGCAGGACCAGGCCGGGGGAGACCCAGTACTTC	CASSRTRPGETQYF
TRBV4-1	TRBD1	NA	TRBJ1-5	15	TGCGCCAGAAGTCAGACAGGGATTGTTCATCAGCCCCAGCATTTC	CARSQTGIVHQPQHF
TRBV19	TRBD2	few	TRBJ2-3	15	TGTGCCAGTAGTATGGCTAGCGGGGGCACAGATACGCAGTATTTT	CASSMASGGTDTQYF
TRBV12-3/TRBV12-4	NA	NA	TRBJ2-6	16	TGTGCCAGCAATGGTGGGCGAGTCTCCGGGGCCAACGTTCTGACTTTC	CASNGGRVSGANVLTF
TRBV28	NA	NA	TRBJ2-5	14	TGTGCCAGAAGTCTAGCTTCAGCGGGAGAGACCCAGTACTTC	CARSLASAGETQYF
TRBV5-1	NA	NA	TRBJ2-7	14	TGCGCCAGCAGCCGAGGGCCTAGCTCGGGAGAGCAGTACTTC	CASSRGPSSGEQYF
TRBV11-2	NA	NA	TRBJ1-1	13	TGTGCCAGCAGCTTAGAGGGGAACACTGAAGCTTTCTTT	CASSLEGNTEAFF
TRBV28	NA	NA	TRBJ2-7	14	TGTGCCAGCCGTTCGGGGCAGTTGTCCTACGAGCAGTACTTC	CASRSGQLSYEQYF
TRBV11-3	NA	NA	TRBJ2-1	15	TGTGCCAGCAGTCGTATGTCACAAGGGGGGGGTGAGCAGTCCTTC	CASSRMSQGGGEQSF
TRBV11-2	NA	NA	TRBJ2-5	15	TGTGCCAGCAGACTAGTGGGCGGGTATCAAGAGACCCAGTACTTC	CASRLVGGYQETQYF
TRBV4-2	NA	NA	TRBJ1-1	11	TGTGACAGCACGGGGGGGGCTGGAGCATTCTTT	CDSTGGAGAFF
TRBV5-1	NA	many	TRBJ1-1	15	TGCGCCAGCAACTCGCTGACAAGCATGAACACTGAAGCTTTCTTT	CASNSLTSMNTEAFF
TRBV5-1	NA	few	TRBJ2-5	14	TGCGCCAACAACCCGTCTAAGGGCCAAGAGACCCAGTACTTC	CANNPSKGQETQYF
TRBV7-9	NA	few	TRBJ2-1	13	TGTGCCAGCAGTCAGTCGGTCTACAATGAGCAGTTCTTC	CASSQSVYNEQFF
TRBV4-1	NA	NA	TRBJ2-2	15	TGCACCAGCAACCAAGAATGGAGCAACACCGGGGAGCTGCTTTTT	CTSNQEWSNTGELLF
TRBV28	NA	NA	TRBJ2-7	12	TGTGCCAGCGGAGTGTTTCTCTACGAGCAGTACTTC	CASGVFLYEQYF
TRBV6-5	NA	NA	TRBJ1-1	13	TGTGCCAGCAGTCTGGACAGTCCTAATGAAGCTTTCTTT	CASSLDSPNEAFF
TRBV4-3	NA	NA	TRBJ2-1	16	TGCGCCAGCAACCAAGGGGGAAGGAATCTCTACAACGAGCAGTTCTTC	CASNQGGRNLYNEQFF
TRBV11-1	TRBD2	NA	TRBJ2-2	16	TGTGCCAGCAGCCCGGGACTAGCGGGAGAATCCACCGGGGAGCTGTTT	CASSPGLAGESTGELF
TRBV12-5	NA	few	TRBJ1-1	13	TGTGCTAGTGCTTCGTTACATGGCGGTGAAGCTTTCTTT	CASASLHGGEAFF
TRBV11-2	NA	NA	TRBJ1-5	13	TGTGCCAGCAGCTACCATAGCAATCAGCCCAGGCATTTT	CASSYHSNQPRHF
TRBV11-2	NA	NA	TRBJ2-2	17	TGTGCCAGCAACTATCCCCAGTGGGGGCGGAACACCGGGGAGCTGTTTTTT	CASNYPQWGRNTGELFF
TRBV4-3	TRBD2	once	TRBJ2-2	17	TGCGCCAGCAGCCCCTCATCAAGCGGGGGGAACGCCGGGGAGGTGTTTTTT	CASSPSSSGGNAGEVFF
TRBV28	NA	many	TRBJ1-2	12	TGTGCCAGCAGTAAACAGATCTATGGCTACACCTTC	CASSKQIYGYTF
TRBV11-2	TRBD1	NA	TRBJ2-7	18	TGTGCCAGCAGCTTGGCCGGGACAGTGTATCAGGTCTCCTACGAGCAGTACTTC	CASSLAGTVYQVSYEQYF
TRBV11-3	NA	NA	TRBJ1-4	17	TGTGCCAACAGCTTTGACTGCCGAGATGCGACTAATGAAAAACTGTTTTTT	CANSFDCRDATNEKLFF
TRBV28	NA	NA	TRBJ2-7	14	TGTGCCCGCAGTTATGGACACTCGGCCTACGAGCAGTACTTC	CARSYGHSAYEQYF
TRBV20-1	NA	NA	TRBJ1-2	13	TGCAATGCTAGAGAACCAGGAGACCATGGTTACACCTTC	CNAREPGDHGYTF